This T cell receptor beta chain derives from a study of beta chain features in type 1 diabetes. Points from the study as a whole: Patients with type 1 diabetes showed fewer VDJ junction insertions and more deletions. Type 1 diabetes patients had TCRB CDR3s that were shorter (moderately but significantly so) in all four CD4+ subsets.

One heparinised draw of blood, averaging about 120 mL, came from each donor. This clone has ten or more counts. The antigen is unknown. The authors reverse transcribed all of the isolated RNA, so sequencing captured expressed TCRB transcripts. Naive, central memory and regulatory T cell samples averaged about 3.57 million reads. Sequencing was performed with immunoSEQ multiplex PCR; in TCRdb, only in-frame clones are kept and a portion is missing. The sample lists approximately 170,000 clones, approximately 7.8% occurring once. Trimming removed 4 bases from V and 10 bases from J, with 11 bases in between. The CDR3 length is 12 residues. CDR1 and CDR2 (germline): MDHEN, SYDVKM.

The sequence came from a woman between 40 and 55 years old with type 1 diabetes. Sequencing used central memory CD4+ T cells from blood. This chain uses TRBV28 with TRBJ2-4; perhaps TRBD2 as D (6 bases). DNA for the CDR3: TGTGCCAGCAGTTCCGGGACTCCTATTCAGTACTTC. Protein sequence: CASSSGTPIQYF. Combining the CDR3 with reference TRBV28 and TRBJ2-4 gives the whole variable domain DVKVTQSSRYLVKRTGEKVFLECVQDMDHENMFWYRQDPGLGLRLIYFSYDVKMKEKGDIPEGYSVSREKKERFSLILESASTNQTSMYLCASSSGTPIQYFGAGTRLSVL.